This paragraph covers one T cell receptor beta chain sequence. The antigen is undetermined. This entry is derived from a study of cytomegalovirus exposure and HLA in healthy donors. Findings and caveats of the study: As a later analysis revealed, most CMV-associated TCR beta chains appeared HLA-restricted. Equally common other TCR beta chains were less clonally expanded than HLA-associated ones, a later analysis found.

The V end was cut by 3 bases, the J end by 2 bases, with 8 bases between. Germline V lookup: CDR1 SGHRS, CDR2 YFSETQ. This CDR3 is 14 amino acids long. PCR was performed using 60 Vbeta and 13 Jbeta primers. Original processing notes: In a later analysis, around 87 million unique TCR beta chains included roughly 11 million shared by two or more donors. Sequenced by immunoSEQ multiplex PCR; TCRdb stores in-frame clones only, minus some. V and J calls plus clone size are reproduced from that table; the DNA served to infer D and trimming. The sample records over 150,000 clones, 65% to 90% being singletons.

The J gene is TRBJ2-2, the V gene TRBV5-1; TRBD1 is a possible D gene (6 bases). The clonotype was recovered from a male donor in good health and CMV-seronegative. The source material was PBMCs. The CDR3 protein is CASSSRGNTGELFF. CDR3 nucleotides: TGCGCCAGCAGCTCCAGGGGTAACACCGGGGAGCTGTTTTTT.